The next 27 T cell receptor beta chains were all read from a single sample in a study of graft-versus-host responses after intestinal transplantation. Repertoires were generated with immunoSEQ multiplex PCR, while TCRdb's copy carries only in-frame clones and drops some. The data hold some 40,000 clones, with 85% to 95% observed a single time. The specimen comprised PBMCs, sampled less than 750 days after intestinal transplantation. The receptors come from a human patient who received an intestinal transplant, so some T cells may come from the graft donor.

This clone appeared once. This sequence joins TRBV7-9 and TRBJ1-2; a possible D gene is TRBD1 (6 bases). The CDR3 totals 14 residues. CDR1 and CDR2 from the germline V gene are SEHNR and FQNEAQ (reference sequence). Trimming cost V 3 bases and J 5 bases, with 13 bases left between them. This CDR3 reads CASSFLFTGYGYTF. The CDR3 coding sequence is TGTGCCAGCAGCTTTTTATTTACAGGGTATGGCTACACCTTC.

Only one count was recorded for this clone. The V gene is TRBV2, the J gene TRBJ2-3, with a possible D match to TRBD2 (6 bases). Between the trimmed V and J ends, which lost 5 bases and 5 bases, there was a span of 29 bases. CDR1 and CDR2 from the germline V gene are SNHLY and FYNNEI. This CDR3 region has 19 residues. DNA of the CDR3: TGTGCCAGCAGTAAAAGGCCAGCACAACCGGGACTTGTCTTAGATACGCAGTATTTT. Protein: CASSKRPAQPGLVLDTQYF. The full variable domain, completed using reference TRBV2 and TRBJ2-3, is EPEVTQTPSHQVTQMGQEVILRCVPISNHLYFYWYRQILGQKVEFLVSFYNNEISEKSEIFDDQFSVERPDGSNFTLKIRSTKLEDSAMYFCASSKRPAQPGLVLDTQYFGPGTRLTVL.

In the case of this clone: The same CDR3 is also encoded by other DNA sequences in this sample. J is TRBJ2-3 and V is TRBV19, with TRBD2 matching over 9 bases. Germline CDR1 reads LNHDA; CDR2 reads SQIVND (reference sequence). The CDR3 contains 15 residues. The V and J ends lost 6 bases and 2 bases, in that order; junction bases with no gene match: 6. The CDR3 coding sequence is TGTGCCAGTAGCATCGCTAGCGGGACCACAGATACGCAGTATTTT. Translation gives CASSIASGTTDTQYF. Combining the CDR3 with reference TRBV19 and TRBJ2-3 gives the whole variable domain DGGITQSPKYLFRKEGQNVTLSCEQNLNHDAMYWYRQDPGQGLRLIYYSQIVNDFQKGDIAEGYSVSREKKESFPLTVTSAQKNPTAFYLCASSIASGTTDTQYFGPGTRLTVL.

The chain carries TRBV7-6 and TRBJ1-6; 7 nucleotides align to TRBD1. The CDR3 is 15 amino acids. Germline assignment: CDR1 SGHVS and CDR2 FNYEAQ. The ends lost 3 bases at V and 3 bases at J; junction bases unmatched: 2. The CDR3 region has the DNA TGTGCCAGCAGCTTTGGGACAGTCTATAATTCACCCCTCCACTTT. Translated: CASSFGTVYNSPLHF.

The rearrangement uses TRBV5-4 and TRBJ2-7, with TRBD2 identical over 9 bases. V shed 4 bases, J shed 1 base, and the junction held 3 bases outside the gene matches. The V gene's germline CDR1 is SGHNT and CDR2 YYREEE (reference sequence). The CDR3 is made up of 14 amino acids. The chain's CDR3 is CASSLGLASYEQYF. CDR3 coding DNA: TGTGCCAGCAGCCTCGGACTAGCGTCCTACGAGCAGTACTTC. The whole variable domain, remainder taken from reference TRBV5-4 and TRBJ2-7, is ETGVTQSPTHLIKTRGQQVTLRCSSQSGHNTVSWYQQALGQGPQFIFQYYREEENGRGNFPPRFSGLQFPNYSSELNVNALELDDSALYLCASSLGLASYEQYFGPGTRLTVT.

The chain joins TRBV5-6 to TRBJ2-3; 7 bases line up with TRBD2. This CDR3 spans 14 amino acids. Germline V CDR1 and CDR2: SGHDT, YYEEEE. Germline trimming cut 5 bases from V and 2 bases from J; bases unmatched to any gene: 5. The CDR3 region has the DNA TGTGCCAGCAGACCGGGACTATCCACAGATACGCAGTATTTT. Its translation: CASRPGLSTDTQYF.

This chain joins TRBV9 and TRBJ2-2; the D gene is possibly TRBD2 (6 bases). Trimming shortened V by 4 bases and J by 5 bases, and 18 bases separated the two germline ends. Germline CDR1 is SGDLS and CDR2 is YYNGEE. The CDR3 runs 16 residues. The CDR3 here is CASSPRGGSGTGELFF. DNA of the CDR3: TGTGCCAGCAGCCCGAGAGGAGGGTCGGGGACCGGGGAGCTGTTTTTT.

The chain uses TRBV5-6 and TRBJ1-2; a weak D match, TRBD1 (5 bases). V gave up 1 base and J gave up 9 bases, with 13 bases separating them. Germline assignment: CDR1 SGHDT and CDR2 YYEEEE. The CDR3 is made up of 13 amino acids. CDR3 nucleotide sequence: TGTGCCAGCAGCTTGCAAGGGGCGCCGCGCTACACCTTC. It specifies CASSLQGAPRYTF.

The chain carries TRBV19 and TRBJ2-1; D may be TRBD1 (5 bases). From germline, CDR1 is LNHDA and CDR2 SQIVND (reference sequence). Deletions cut 2 bases from V and 5 bases from J, with 10 bases between. This CDR3 comprises 14 residues. As DNA, the CDR3 is TGTGCCAGTAGTATAATGGCAGGGCACAATGAGCAGTTCTTC. This encodes CASSIMAGHNEQFF.

The chain has TRBV6-6 and TRBJ1-6; D is undetermined. Trimming removed 8 bases at V and 0 bases at J, with 8 bases between. CDR3 size: 14 residues. The germline V gene encodes CDR1 MNHNY and CDR2 SVGAGI (reference sequence). In nucleotides, the CDR3 is TGTGCCAGCGGATTAAGCTCCTATAATTCACCCCTCCACTTT. Encoded protein: CASGLSSYNSPLHF.

The gene calls are TRBV5-6 and TRBJ2-5; D is unresolved. CDR1 is SGHDT and CDR2 is YYEEEE in the germline V gene. V was pared by 0 bases and J by 9 bases, with 12 bases between. The CDR3 runs to 13 residues. CDR3 region: CASSLGELMAQYF. The DNA of the CDR3 is TGTGCCAGCAGCTTGGGAGAGCTCATGGCCCAGTACTTC.

J is TRBJ2-6 and V is TRBV20-1, with D uncertain. Trimming cost V 6 bases and J 9 bases, with 6 bases left between them. The CDR3 consists of 10 residues. Germline-derived CDR1 and CDR2 are DFQATT and SNEGSKA (reference sequence). The CDR3 sequence is CSALDNVLTF. For the CDR3, the DNA is TGCAGTGCCCTCGACAACGTCCTGACTTTC.

V and J are TRBV7-2 and TRBJ2-1, with D perhaps matching TRBD2 (5 bases). Trimming stripped 9 bases from V and 1 base from J, with 13 bases between. This CDR3 has 14 amino acids. From germline, CDR1 is SGHTA and CDR2 FQGNSA. In DNA, the CDR3 is TGTGCCAGATCGGGAAGGGTTTCCTACAATGAGCAGTTCTTC. It translates to CARSGRVSYNEQFF.

The chain combines TRBV5-5 with TRBJ1-5; D possibly corresponds to TRBD1 (5 bases). Germline values: CDR1 SGHKS, CDR2 YYEKEE (reference sequence). The CDR3 runs 15 residues. Between the trimmed V and J ends, which lost 4 bases and 0 bases, there was a span of 11 bases. The CDR3 nucleotides are TGTGCCAGCAGCGCCGGGACCAATAGCAATCAGCCCCAGCATTTT. Protein sequence: CASSAGTNSNQPQHF.

The rearrangement links TRBV11-3 to TRBJ2-2; 8 bases are shared with TRBD1. Trimming removed 1 base from V and 0 bases from J; junction bases left unmatched: 1. The CDR3 runs to 16 residues. Per germline, CDR1 SGHNT and CDR2 YENEEA. The CDR3 DNA sequence: TGTGCCAGCAGCTTAGGGGGACAGGCGAACACCGGGGAGCTGTTTTTT. This gives the protein CASSLGGQANTGELFF. The variable domain in full, with the rest retrieved from reference TRBV11-3 and TRBJ2-2, is EAGVVQSPRYKIIEKKQPVAFWCNPISGHNTLYWYLQNLGQGPELLIRYENEEAVDDSQLPKDRFSAERLKGVDSTLKIQPAELGDSAVYLCASSLGGQANTGELFFGEGSRLTVL.

This clone was counted once. V and J are TRBV11-3 and TRBJ1-6; TRBD1 agrees at 7 bases. This CDR3 region has 14 residues. Losses at the gene ends were 3 bases for V and 10 bases for J; bases not matched to a gene: 6. CDR1 and CDR2 from the germline V gene are SGHNT and YENEEA. CDR3 region: CASSFDRDLSPLHF. Written as DNA, the CDR3 is TGTGCCAGCAGCTTCGACAGGGACCTCTCACCCCTCCACTTT.

The chain is built from TRBV7-9 and TRBJ2-7; 11 positions match TRBD1. The J segment lost 3 bases and the V segment lost 5 bases, leaving 12 bases of the junction unmatched. Germline lookup yields CDR1 SEHNR and CDR2 FQNEAQ (reference sequence). This CDR3 has 17 amino acids. In nucleotides, the CDR3 is TGTGCCAGCAGCCCAAATACCGGACAGGGGGCTTTCTACGAGCAGTACTTC. It yields the protein CASSPNTGQGAFYEQYF.

V is TRBV7-6 and J is TRBJ2-1; 11 bases are a match to TRBD2. Germline CDR1 reads SGHVS; CDR2 reads FNYEAQ. Trimming removed 0 bases from V and 5 bases from J; junction bases left unmatched: 6. This CDR3 is built from 17 residues. The chain's CDR3 is CASSLAVLAGGDNEQFF. For the CDR3, the DNA is TGTGCCAGCAGCTTAGCAGTCTTAGCGGGAGGGGACAATGAGCAGTTCTTC.

V usage is TRBV6-6 and J usage is TRBJ1-3; D gene unclear. V was shortened by 2 bases and J by 0 bases, with 8 bases between the two germline ends. This CDR3 is 15 amino acids long. In germline, CDR1 is MNHNY, CDR2 SVGAGI (reference sequence). The CDR3 reads CASSYAPSSGNTIYF. CDR3 DNA sequence: TGTGCCAGCAGTTACGCACCGAGCTCTGGAAACACCATATATTTT.

The J gene is TRBJ2-7, the V gene TRBV6-5, with TRBD1 matching 11 bases. The CDR3 runs 14 residues. The germline V gene has CDR1 MNHEY and CDR2 SVGAGI. Losses at the gene ends were 5 bases for V and 4 bases for J; bases not matched to a gene: 4. This CDR3 reads CASSPWDRGYEQYF. The CDR3, as DNA: TGTGCCAGCAGTCCCTGGGACAGGGGGTACGAGCAGTACTTC.

The chain recombines TRBV6-4 with TRBJ2-3; D call uncertain. The CDR3 is 13 residues long. Trimming left V 3 bases short and J 1 base short, with 5 bases between. CDR1 MRHNA and CDR2 SNTAGT come from the germline V gene. CDR3 sequence (DNA): TGTGCCAGCAGTGAACGGGGCACAGATACGCAGTATTTT. Translation gives CASSERGTDTQYF.

The J gene is TRBJ2-2, the V gene TRBV5-4; D tentatively reads TRBD1 or TRBD2 (6 bases each). Germline-derived CDR1 and CDR2 are SGHNT and YYREEE (reference sequence). The CDR3 runs to 17 residues. The ends were cut back, 7 bases at V and 0 bases at J, with 19 bases in the middle. The CDR3 bases are TGTGCCAGCGGGGGGCAGGGTCTCTCTGCGAACACCGGGGAGCTGTTTTTT. Translated: CASGGQGLSANTGELFF.

The gene calls are TRBV5-1 and TRBJ1-5; 8 bases are shared with TRBD1. CDR1 and CDR2 (germline): SGHRS, YFSETQ. Unmatched junction bases numbered 6, after V lost 3 bases and J lost 4 bases. This CDR3 spans 15 amino acids. In DNA form, the CDR3 reads TGCGCCAGCAGCTGGGGGACAGGCCAAAATCAGCCCCAGCATTTT. It translates to CASSWGTGQNQPQHF. Combining the CDR3 with reference TRBV5-1 and TRBJ1-5 gives the whole variable domain KAGVTQTPRYLIKTRGQQVTLSCSPISGHRSVSWYQQTPGQGLQFLFEYFSETQRNKGNFPGRFSGRQFSNSRSEMNVSTLELGDSALYLCASSWGTGQNQPQHFGDGTRLSIL.

The V call is TRBV5-6, the J call TRBJ1-2; D is ambiguous. V shed 6 bases and J shed 0 bases, with 12 bases lying between them. From germline, CDR1 is SGHDT and CDR2 YYEEEE. This CDR3 region has 14 residues. CDR3 amino acids: CASIEGGTNYGYTF. The DNA of the CDR3 is TGTGCCAGCATCGAGGGCGGAACTAACTATGGCTACACCTTC.

The chain uses TRBV25-1 and TRBJ2-5; 9 positions agree with TRBD1. Trimming took 3 bases from V and 5 from J; bases not matched to a gene: 7. CDR1 and CDR2 (germline): MGHDK, SYGVNS. There are 15 residues in the CDR3. The CDR3 DNA reads TGTGCCAGCAGTGATGATACGACAGGGGGTGAGACCCAGTACTTC. As protein: CASSDDTTGGETQYF.

The genes are TRBV7-6 and TRBJ2-2; 12 nucleotides agree with TRBD2. The V gene's germline CDR1 is SGHVS and CDR2 FNYEAQ. CDR3 length: 16 residues. V lost 5 bases, J lost 5 bases, and 6 bases stayed unmatched. The CDR3 spells CASSPQLAGGTGELFF. The CDR3 DNA is TGTGCCAGCAGCCCACAACTAGCGGGGGGAACCGGGGAGCTGTTTTTT.

The chain combines TRBV2 with TRBJ1-1, with 7 bases matching TRBD1. Germline loops: CDR1 SNHLY, CDR2 FYNNEI. After removal of 4 bases from V and 1 base from J, the junction contained 12 bases not matched to a gene. The CDR3 contains 17 residues. The CDR3 is CASSGRRTGDSNTEAFF. The CDR3 nucleotides are TGTGCCAGCAGTGGGCGTAGGACAGGTGATTCGAACACTGAAGCTTTCTTT.